This T cell receptor (beta chain) appears in the sequencing data of a study of CD8 T cells in Susac syndrome. Peripheral blood CD8+ and CD4+ T cells were profiled by TCR beta sequencing. It was treatment-naive patients with stable or active relapsing-remitting disease who made up the multiple sclerosis controls. This CDR3 is built from 14 residues. The germline CDR1 and CDR2 sequences are MNHNS and SASEGT. With 1 base removed from V and 2 bases from J, the gap between germline ends came to 9 bases. RNA in amounts of about 0.5 to 1 ug was reverse transcribed with random hexamers. An immunoSEQ multiplex PCR generated amplified TCR beta CDR3 products spanning 54 Vbeta and 13 Jbeta. MiXCR, run by TCRdb on the immunoSEQ multiplex PCR reads, gives a single entry per CDR3 protein. The data show around 300,000 distinct CDR3 sequences, with 85% seen just once and roughly 0.21% held by the top ten.

Sequenced sample: CD8+ T cells from PBMCs. The genes are TRBV6-1 and TRBJ2-7; the D gene could be TRBD1 or TRBD2 (5 bases each). The origin of this receptor is a human donor with multiple sclerosis. This chain's CDR3 is CASSEGGRAYEQYF. The CDR3 coding sequence is TGTGCCAGCAGTGAAGGGGGACGGGCCTACGAGCAGTACTTC.